This TCR beta chain was retrieved from a study of metastatic and nonmetastatic thyroid tumors. Findings and limits, study-wide: In blood and tumor, TCR beta diversity was reportedly significantly higher in malignant thyroid tumors than in benign nodules.

The germline V gene encodes CDR1 KGHSH and CDR2 LQKENI. Trimming shortened V by 2 bases and J by 1 base, and 9 bases separated the two germline ends. The CDR3 spans 14 residues. This clone is medium-sized by share. Its antigen is unidentified. TCRdb used MiXCR to call clones anew from the PCR reads. The sample records roughly 23,000 clones, approximately 21% being singletons. No treatment had been given to any patient before thyroid surgery. The rearrangement uses TRBV18 and TRBJ2-7; possibly TRBD1 or TRBD2 for D (5 bases each). Input material: blood. The receptor comes from a male donor with papillary thyroid cancer or a benign thyroid nodule (not recorded which). Some clones in this sample may be carry-over from other donors' samples. CDR3 residues: CASSPGGPSYEQYF. The CDR3 DNA is TGTGCCAGCTCACCAGGGGGACCATCCTACGAGCAGTACTTC.